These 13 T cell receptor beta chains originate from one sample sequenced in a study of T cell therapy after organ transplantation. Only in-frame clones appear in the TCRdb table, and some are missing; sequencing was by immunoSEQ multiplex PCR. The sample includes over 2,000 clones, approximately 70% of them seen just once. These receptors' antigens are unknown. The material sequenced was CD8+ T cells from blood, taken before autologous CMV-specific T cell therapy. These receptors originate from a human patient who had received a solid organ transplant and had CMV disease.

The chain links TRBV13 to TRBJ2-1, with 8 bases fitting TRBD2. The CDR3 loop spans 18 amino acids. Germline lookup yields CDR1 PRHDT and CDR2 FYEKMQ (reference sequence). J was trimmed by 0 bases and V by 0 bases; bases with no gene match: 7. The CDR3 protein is CASSLGLAVGASYNEQFF. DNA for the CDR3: TGTGCCAGCAGCTTAGGACTAGCGGTCGGAGCCTCCTACAATGAGCAGTTCTTC.

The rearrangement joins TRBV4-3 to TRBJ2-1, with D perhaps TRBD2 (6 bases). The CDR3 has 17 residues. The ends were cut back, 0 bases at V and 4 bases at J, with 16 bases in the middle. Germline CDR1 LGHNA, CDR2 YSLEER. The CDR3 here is CASSQDHVLARYNEQFF. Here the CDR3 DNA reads TGCGCCAGCAGCCAAGATCATGTGCTAGCGCGATACAATGAGCAGTTCTTC.

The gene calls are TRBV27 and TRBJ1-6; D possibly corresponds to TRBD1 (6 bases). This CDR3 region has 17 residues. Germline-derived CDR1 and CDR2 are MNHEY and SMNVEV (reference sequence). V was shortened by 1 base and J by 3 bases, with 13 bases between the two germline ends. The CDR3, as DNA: TGTGCCAGCAGTTTATGGGGGGCGGAGGGCTATAATTCACCCCTCCACTTT. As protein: CASSLWGAEGYNSPLHF.

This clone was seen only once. In nucleotides, the CDR3 is TGTGCCAGCAGTTTGTTGAGGGCGGGGGGCACAGATACGCAGTATTTT. Its protein product is CASSLLRAGGTDTQYF. This chain connects TRBV27 to TRBJ2-3; 7 positions agree with TRBD2. Germline CDR1 and CDR2: MNHEY and SMNVEV (reference sequence). CDR3 length: 16 amino acids. The J segment lost 1 base and the V segment lost 3 bases, leaving 7 bases of the junction unmatched.

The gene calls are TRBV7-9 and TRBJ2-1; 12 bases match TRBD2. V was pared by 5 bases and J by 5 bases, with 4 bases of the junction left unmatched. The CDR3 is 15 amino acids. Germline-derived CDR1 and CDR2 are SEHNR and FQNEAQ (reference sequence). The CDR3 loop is CASSLRTSGNNEQFF. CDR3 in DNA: TGTGCCAGCAGCCTTCGGACTAGCGGGAACAATGAGCAGTTCTTC.

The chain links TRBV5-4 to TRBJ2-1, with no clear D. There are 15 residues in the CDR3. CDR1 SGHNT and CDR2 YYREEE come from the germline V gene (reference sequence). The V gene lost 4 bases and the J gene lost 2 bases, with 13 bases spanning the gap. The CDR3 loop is CASSPTSATYNEQFF. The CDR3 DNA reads TGTGCCAGCAGCCCTACCTCAGCGACCTACAATGAGCAGTTCTTC.

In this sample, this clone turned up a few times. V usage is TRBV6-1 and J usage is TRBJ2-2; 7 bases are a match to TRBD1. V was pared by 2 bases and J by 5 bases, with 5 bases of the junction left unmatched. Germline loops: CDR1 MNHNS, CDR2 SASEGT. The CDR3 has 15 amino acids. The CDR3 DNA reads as TGTGCCAGCAGTGAATCCGGGACAGAAACCGGGGAGCTGTTTTTT. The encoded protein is CASSESGTETGELFF.

The CDR3, as DNA: TGCGCCAGCAGCCAAGGCGACAGGGGGGCCTACGAGCAGTACTTC. Encoded protein: CASSQGDRGAYEQYF. The chain recombines TRBV4-3 with TRBJ2-7; TRBD1 agrees at 9 bases. The germline CDR1 and CDR2 sequences are LGHNA and YSLEER. The V gene end was trimmed by 1 base and the J gene end by 2 bases; junction bases not matched to a gene: 3. The CDR3 sequence is 15 residues long.

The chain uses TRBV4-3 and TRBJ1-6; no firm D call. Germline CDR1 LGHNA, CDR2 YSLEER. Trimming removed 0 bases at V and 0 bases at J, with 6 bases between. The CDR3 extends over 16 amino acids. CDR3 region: CASSQDRSSYNSPLHF. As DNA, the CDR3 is TGCGCCAGCAGCCAAGACAGGAGCTCCTATAATTCACCCCTCCACTTT.

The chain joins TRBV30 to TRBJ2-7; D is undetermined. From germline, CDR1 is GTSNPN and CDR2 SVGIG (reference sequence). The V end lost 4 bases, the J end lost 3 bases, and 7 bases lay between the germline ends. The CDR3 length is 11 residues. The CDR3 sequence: CAWTENYEQYF. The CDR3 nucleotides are TGTGCCTGGACAGAGAACTACGAGCAGTACTTC. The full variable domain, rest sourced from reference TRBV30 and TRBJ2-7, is SQTIHQWPATLVQPVGSPLSLECTVEGTSNPNLYWYRQAAGRGLQLLFYSVGIGQISSEVPQNLSASRPQDRQFILSSKKLLLSDSGFYLCAWTENYEQYFGPGTRLTVT.

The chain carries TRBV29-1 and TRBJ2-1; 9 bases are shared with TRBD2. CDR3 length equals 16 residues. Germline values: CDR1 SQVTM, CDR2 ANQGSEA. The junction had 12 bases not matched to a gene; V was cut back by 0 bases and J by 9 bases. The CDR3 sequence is CSVEDLDSGRVSEQFF. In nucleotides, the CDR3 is TGCAGCGTTGAAGATCTTGATAGCGGGAGAGTAAGTGAGCAGTTCTTC.

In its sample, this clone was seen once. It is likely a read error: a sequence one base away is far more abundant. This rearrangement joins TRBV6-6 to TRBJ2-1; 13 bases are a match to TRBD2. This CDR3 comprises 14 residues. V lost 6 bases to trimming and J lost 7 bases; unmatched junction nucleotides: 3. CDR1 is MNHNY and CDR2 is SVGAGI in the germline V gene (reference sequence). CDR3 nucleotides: TGTGCCAGCAGCGGACTAGCGGGAGATAATGAGCAGTTCTTC. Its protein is CASSGLAGDNEQFF.

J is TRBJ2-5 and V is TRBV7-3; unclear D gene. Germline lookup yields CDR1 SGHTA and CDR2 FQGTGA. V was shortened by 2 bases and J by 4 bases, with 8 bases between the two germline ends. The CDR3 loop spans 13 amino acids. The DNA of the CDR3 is TGTGCCAGCAGCTTACAGTTGGGAGAGACCCAGTACTTC. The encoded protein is CASSLQLGETQYF. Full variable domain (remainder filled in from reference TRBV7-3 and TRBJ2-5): GAGVSQTPSNKVTEKGKYVELRCDPISGHTALYWYRQSLGQGPEFLIYFQGTGAADDSGLPNDRFFAVRPEGSVSTLKIQRTERGDSAVYLCASSLQLGETQYFGPGTRLLVL.